This TCR beta chain was identified in a study of T cells after yellow fever vaccination. TCRdb re-derived calls from the 5' RACE reads in MiXCR, one entry per CDR3 protein. There are about 430,000 distinct CDR3 sequences in the sample; 18% occur only once, and over 15% lies in the top ten. Study observations and caveats: Any FACS-sorted repertoire could hold abundant clonotypes that contaminate it from the bulk population.

With 5 bases removed from V and 1 base from J, the gap between germline ends came to 14 bases. This CDR3 is built from 15 residues. Comment on this clonotype: Antigen specificity is unknown.

This sample comprised PBMCs, obtained before the yellow fever booster vaccination. This clonotype originated in a man between 18 and 35 years old who received the YFV17D yellow fever vaccine. V and J are TRBV12-3 or TRBV12-4 and TRBJ1-1; tentatively, D is TRBD1 (5 bases). The CDR3 nucleotides are TGTGCCAGCAGTCTTATGGGCGGACAGAACACTGAAGCTTTCTTT. Amino acids: CASSLMGGQNTEAFF.